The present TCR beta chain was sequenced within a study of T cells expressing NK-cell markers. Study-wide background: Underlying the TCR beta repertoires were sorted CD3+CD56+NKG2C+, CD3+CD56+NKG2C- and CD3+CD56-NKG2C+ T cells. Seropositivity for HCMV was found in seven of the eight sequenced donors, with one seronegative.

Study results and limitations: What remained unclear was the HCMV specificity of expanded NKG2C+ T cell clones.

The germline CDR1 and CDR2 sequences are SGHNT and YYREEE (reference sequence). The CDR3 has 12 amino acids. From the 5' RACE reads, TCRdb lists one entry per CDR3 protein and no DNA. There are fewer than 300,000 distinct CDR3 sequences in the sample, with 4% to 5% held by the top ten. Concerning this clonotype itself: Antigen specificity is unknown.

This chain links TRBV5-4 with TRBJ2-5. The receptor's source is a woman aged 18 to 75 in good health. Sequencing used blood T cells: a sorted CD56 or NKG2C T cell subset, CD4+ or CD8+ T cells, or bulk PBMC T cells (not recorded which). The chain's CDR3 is CASHSTWETQYF.